This T cell receptor beta chain originates from a study of blood T cell repertoires in COVID-19. As for the study in general: Samples representing acute and convalescent COVID-19 were sourced from the United States, Italy and Spain. Sources were T cells, B-cell-depleted T cells, or PBMCs; the material itself was cDNA or gDNA.

Profiling relied on immunoSEQ multiplex PCR, and the TCRdb table lists in-frame clones only, not all of them. The sample lists a few hundred thousand clones; about 83% were seen once. V lost 3 bases, J lost 2 bases, and 4 bases stayed unmatched. The CDR3 spans 14 residues. Per germline, CDR1 LNHDA and CDR2 SQIVND (reference sequence). It was during active infection that Seattle patients were enrolled and then longitudinally followed. The chain links TRBV19 to TRBJ2-7, with 7 bases aligning to TRBD1. Specimen: peripheral blood. This receptor was taken from a young woman with COVID-19, enrolled during active disease. In nucleotides, the CDR3 is TGTGCCAGTAGTATGGCAGGGGGTCCCTACGAGCAGTACTTC. Protein: CASSMAGGPYEQYF.